A single sample is the source of the 32 T cell receptor beta chains below, sequenced in a study of Tregs in tolerant kidney transplant recipients. Clones were sequenced by immunoSEQ multiplex PCR, and TCRdb holds only the in-frame ones, with some missing. The table has about 110,000 clones, around 87% seen once. The input for sequencing was CD4+ T cells from blood, taken before the transplant. The receptors were gathered from a human donor who received a combined kidney and bone marrow transplant.

The chain combines TRBV19 with TRBJ1-5; TRBD1 might be the D (5 bases). CDR3 length: 12 residues. Trimming stripped 5 bases from V and 7 bases from J, with 9 bases between. The germline V gene has CDR1 LNHDA and CDR2 SQIVND (reference sequence). CDR3 DNA sequence: TGTGCCAGTAGTGCTCGGGGGCAGCCCCAGCATTTT. Encoded protein: CASSARGQPQHF.

The V call is TRBV5-1, the J call TRBJ1-6; TRBD1 aligns across 11 bases. The CDR3 is 16 amino acids. Germline values: CDR1 SGHRS, CDR2 YFSETQ. Unmatched junction bases numbered 7, after V lost 4 bases and J lost 7 bases. This CDR3 is CASSPRTGGENSPLHF. Written as DNA, the CDR3 is TGCGCCAGCAGCCCTCGGACAGGGGGCGAGAATTCACCCCTCCACTTT.

The chain carries TRBV30 and TRBJ1-1; D is undetermined. The CDR3 runs to 13 residues. Germline lookup yields CDR1 GTSNPN and CDR2 SVGIG (reference sequence). Trimming took off 4 bases at V and 2 bases at J, with 11 bases between the two ends. The CDR3 protein is CAWTENQNTEAFF. In DNA, the CDR3 is TGTGCCTGGACGGAGAACCAAAACACTGAAGCTTTCTTT.

The chain links TRBV7-2 to TRBJ1-4; the D is unclear. Germline V gene sequence: CDR1 SGHTA, CDR2 FQGNSA. V lost 6 bases and J lost 8, with 13 bases in between. There are 13 residues in the CDR3. The CDR3 region is CASRRELGEKLFF. The CDR3 nucleotides read TGTGCCAGCAGGAGGGAATTAGGAGAAAAACTGTTTTTT.

This clone appeared once. This chain links TRBV19 with TRBJ1-5, with no clear D. From germline, CDR1 is LNHDA and CDR2 SQIVND (reference sequence). This CDR3 region has 12 residues. V gave up 6 bases and J gave up 0 bases, with 3 bases separating them. The DNA of the CDR3 is TGTGCCAGTAGCCTTAGCAATCAGCCCCAGCATTTT. The encoded protein is CASSLSNQPQHF.

The chain is built from TRBV4-1 and TRBJ2-1, with D hard to call. V dropped 3 bases and J dropped 5 bases, with 11 bases sitting between them. There are 14 residues in the CDR3. Germline assignment: CDR1 MGHRA and CDR2 YSYEKL. The CDR3 DNA follows: TGCGCCAGCAGCCAGGCTGGCCCCCACAATGAGCAGTTCTTC. Amino acids: CASSQAGPHNEQFF.

The chain uses TRBV14 and TRBJ2-1, with 11 bases fitting TRBD2. V lost 3 bases, J lost 2 bases, and 0 bases stayed unmatched. This CDR3 is built from 15 residues. Germline assignment: CDR1 SGHDN and CDR2 FVKESK. DNA of the CDR3: TGTGCCAGCAGCCAGGGACTAGCGGCCTACAATGAGCAGTTCTTC. Translated, it gives CASSQGLAAYNEQFF.

V and J are TRBV27 and TRBJ2-6; TRBD1 agrees at 8 bases. Germline loops: CDR1 MNHEY, CDR2 SMNVEV (reference sequence). The ends lost 3 bases at V and 0 bases at J; junction bases unmatched: 4. CDR3 length: 17 residues. The CDR3 DNA sequence: TGTGCCAGCAGTTTCGCAGGGGGCTTCTCTGGGGCCAACGTCCTGACTTTC. Translation: CASSFAGGFSGANVLTF.

V gene TRBV28 combines with J gene TRBJ1-5; 10 positions agree with TRBD1. V was clipped by 5 bases and J by 5 bases; unmatched bases: 3. The CDR3 is 14 amino acids. Germline V gives CDR1 MDHEN, CDR2 SYDVKM. CDR3 residues: CASSPGQGDQPQHF. As DNA, the CDR3 is TGTGCCAGCAGTCCCGGACAGGGGGATCAGCCCCAGCATTTT.

The gene calls are TRBV27 and TRBJ2-6; 8 bases align to TRBD1. This CDR3 is built from 19 residues. V gave up 4 bases and J gave up 0 bases; unmatched junction bases: 11. The germline gives CDR1 MNHEY, CDR2 SMNVEV (reference sequence). DNA for the CDR3: TGTGCCAGCAGTTCCCTGTGGACAGGGCACCCCTCTGGGGCCAACGTCCTGACTTTC. Protein sequence: CASSSLWTGHPSGANVLTF.

This clone came up once. This chain joins TRBV5-1 and TRBJ1-2, with TRBD1 matching 7 bases. This CDR3 is 15 amino acids long. CDR1 and CDR2 (germline): SGHRS, YFSETQ. Trimming removed 4 bases from V and 0 bases from J; junction bases left unmatched: 6. CDR3 region: CASSPGGTANYGYTF. CDR3 DNA: TGCGCCAGCAGCCCGGGAGGGACAGCTAACTATGGCTACACCTTC.

The chain is built from TRBV5-6 and TRBJ1-3; the match to TRBD1 covers 7 bases. V shed 3 bases and J 0 bases; nucleotides not matched to a gene: 3. The germline gives CDR1 SGHDT, CDR2 YYEEEE. The CDR3 runs to 15 residues. The CDR3 sequence is CASSSTGVSGNTIYF. CDR3 nucleotide sequence: TGTGCCAGCAGCTCCACAGGGGTCTCTGGAAACACCATATATTTT. The whole variable domain, remainder taken from reference TRBV5-6 and TRBJ1-3, is DAGVTQSPTHLIKTRGQQVTLRCSPKSGHDTVSWYQQALGQGPQFIFQYYEEEERQRGNFPDRFSGHQFPNYSSELNVNALLLGDSALYLCASSSTGVSGNTIYFGEGSWLTVV.

The gene calls are TRBV5-1 and TRBJ1-1, with a possible D match to TRBD1 (5 bases). V shed 0 bases and J shed 4 bases, with 13 bases lying between them. CDR1 and CDR2 (germline): SGHRS, YFSETQ. CDR3 length: 15 residues. CDR3 nucleotides: TGCGCCAGCAGCTTGGTCGGGGGGTCGGGCACTGAAGCTTTCTTT. It translates to CASSLVGGSGTEAFF.

V is TRBV29-1 and J is TRBJ1-1; D not resolved. V lost 3 bases and J lost 8, with 10 bases in between. The germline V gene has CDR1 SQVTM and CDR2 ANQGSEA. This CDR3 contains 11 residues. Here the CDR3 reads CSVDAATEAFF. CDR3 bases: TGCAGCGTTGACGCGGCCACCGAAGCTTTCTTT. The full variable domain, rest sourced from reference TRBV29-1 and TRBJ1-1, is SAVISQKPSRDICQRGTSLTIQCQVDSQVTMMFWYRQQPGQSLTLIATANQGSEATYESGFVIDKFPISRPNLTFSTLTVSNMSPEDSSIYLCSVDAATEAFFGQGTRLTVV.

The chain couples TRBV7-9 to TRBJ2-1; 14 positions match TRBD2. The length of the CDR3 is 15 residues. Losses at the gene ends were 4 bases for V and 7 bases for J; bases not matched to a gene: 3. Germline CDR1 SEHNR, CDR2 FQNEAQ (reference sequence). This CDR3 is CASSSRLAGGNEQFF. CDR3 coding DNA: TGTGCCAGCAGCTCGCGACTAGCGGGAGGGAATGAGCAGTTCTTC.

The chain carries TRBV18 and TRBJ2-3, with a weak D call TRBD2 (6 bases). The CDR3 spans 15 residues. Per the germline V gene, CDR1 is KGHSH and CDR2 is LQKENI. V lost 6 bases and J 0 bases, leaving 13 bases between the germline ends. The CDR3 sequence is CASSEDYSSTDTQYF. The CDR3 DNA reads TGTGCCAGCTCCGAGGACTATTCTAGCACAGATACGCAGTATTTT.

J is TRBJ1-3 and V is TRBV28; a weak D match, TRBD1 (6 bases). Germline lookup yields CDR1 MDHEN and CDR2 SYDVKM. The CDR3 runs 16 residues. V was clipped by 5 bases and J by 0 bases, with 14 bases between them. The CDR3 DNA is TGTGCCAGCAGTCGTCCCGGACAGACCTCTGGAAACACCATATATTTT. It encodes CASSRPGQTSGNTIYF.

The chain has TRBV11-2 and TRBJ1-2, with a tentative D call TRBD1 (5 bases). V was clipped by 5 bases and J by 7 bases, with 14 bases between them. In germline, CDR1 is SGHAT, CDR2 FQNNGV. The CDR3 runs to 13 residues. The CDR3 coding sequence is TGTGCCAGCAGCCTCAGGGCGGGAGGTGGCTACACCTTC. It codes for CASSLRAGGGYTF.

This rearrangement joins TRBV2 to TRBJ1-3; 7 bases agree with TRBD1. The CDR3 sequence is 12 residues long. Germline CDR1 is SNHLY and CDR2 is FYNNEI. V lost 9 bases and J lost 8; bases outside the gene matches: 7. CDR3 coding DNA: TGTGCCAGTGGACAGGAACGAGACACCATATATTTT. Translation gives CASGQERDTIYF.

The chain carries TRBV30 and TRBJ2-6; D is ambiguous. CDR1 and CDR2 (germline): GTSNPN, SVGIG (reference sequence). V was clipped by 2 bases and J by 0 bases, with 2 bases between them. The CDR3 is 13 residues long. CDR3 residues: CAWSLSGANVLTF. As DNA, the CDR3 is TGTGCCTGGAGTCTCTCTGGGGCCAACGTCCTGACTTTC.

V gene TRBV6-5 combines with J gene TRBJ1-4; possible D gene TRBD1, 6 bases. Germline-derived CDR1 and CDR2 are MNHEY and SVGAGI. There are 15 residues in the CDR3. Trimming took 6 bases from V and 3 from J, leaving 14 bases between them. The CDR3 here is CASRPTGTANEKLFF. CDR3 nucleotide sequence: TGTGCCAGCAGGCCTACAGGGACGGCTAATGAAAAACTGTTTTTT.

The chain links TRBV5-5 to TRBJ2-1; TRBD1 agrees at 9 bases. The CDR3 is made up of 15 amino acids. Germline V CDR1 and CDR2: SGHKS, YYEKEE (reference sequence). V lost 0 bases to trimming and J lost 3 bases; unmatched junction nucleotides: 1. CDR3: CASSLGDRVYNEQFF. The CDR3 DNA is TGTGCCAGCAGCTTGGGGGACAGGGTCTACAATGAGCAGTTCTTC.

This clone showed up just once. The V call is TRBV5-1, the J call TRBJ2-3; TRBD2 is a possible D gene (5 bases). The V and J ends lost 0 bases and 4 bases respectively, with 9 bases between them. Germline V gene sequence: CDR1 SGHRS, CDR2 YFSETQ. This CDR3 has 14 amino acids. CDR3 region: CASSLVLSADTQYF. CDR3 coding DNA: TGCGCCAGCAGCTTGGTTCTTAGCGCAGATACGCAGTATTTT.

J is TRBJ1-5 and V is TRBV4-2; 9 bases match TRBD1. The CDR3 extends over 16 amino acids. After removal of 6 bases from V and 3 bases from J, the junction contained 9 bases not matched to a gene. CDR1 and CDR2 from the germline V gene are LGHNA and YNFKEQ. The CDR3: CASSETQGATNQPQHF. CDR3 DNA sequence: TGTGCCAGCAGTGAAACACAGGGGGCCACCAATCAGCCCCAGCATTTT.

This sequence joins TRBV9 and TRBJ2-1, with 7 nucleotides matching TRBD2. This CDR3 comprises 14 residues. The germline CDR1 and CDR2 sequences are SGDLS and YYNGEE. The V and J ends lost 2 bases and 13 bases, in that order; junction bases with no gene match: 12. CDR3 residues: CASSVNLGGDSQFF. The CDR3 nucleotides read TGTGCCAGCAGCGTTAACCTTGGGGGGGACTCCCAGTTCTTC.

The V and J genes are TRBV27 and TRBJ1-2, with D perhaps matching TRBD1 (6 bases). Trimming cost V 6 bases and J 10 bases, with 18 bases left between them. CDR1 MNHEY and CDR2 SMNVEV come from the germline V gene (reference sequence). This CDR3 is 13 amino acids long. CDR3 DNA: TGTGCCAGCAGCCCAACGAACAGGGACGCCTACACCTTC. Its protein product is CASSPTNRDAYTF.

The gene calls are TRBV10-3 and TRBJ1-2, with D possibly being TRBD1 (5 bases). The V end lost 0 bases, the J end lost 8 bases, and 13 bases lay between the germline ends. The CDR3 has 14 residues. The germline V gene has CDR1 ENHRY and CDR2 SYGVKD. The CDR3 DNA sequence: TGTGCCATCAGTGAGTCGATCGGGGGAGGGGGCTACACCTTC. Its translation is CAISESIGGGGYTF.

V is TRBV21-1 and J is TRBJ1-2; the D segment call TRBD1 is taken from the table without a DNA check. TRBV21-1 is reported as a pseudogene. The CDR3 runs to 14 residues. The chain's CDR3 is CASSKGAGPRGYTF. The DNA of the CDR3 is TGTGCCAGCAGCAAAGGGGCAGGTCCGCGTGGCTACACCTTC.

The chain carries TRBV7-2 and TRBJ1-2; TRBD1 is a possible D gene (5 bases). The CDR3 has 15 amino acids. V lost 2 bases, J lost 8 bases, and 18 bases lay in between. CDR1 and CDR2 from the germline V gene are SGHTA and FQGNSA. CDR3 bases: TGTGCCAGCAGCTTAAAGGGGACTGGGGGTTGGGGCTACACCTTC. It specifies CASSLKGTGGWGYTF.

The rearrangement links TRBV5-5 to TRBJ2-3, with TRBD2 identical over 10 bases. CDR3 size: 15 residues. J lost 5 bases, V lost 3 bases, and 6 bases had no gene match. The V gene's germline CDR1 is SGHKS and CDR2 YYEKEE (reference sequence). This chain's CDR3 is CASSSLAGKVDTQYF. CDR3 nucleotides: TGTGCCAGCAGCTCACTAGCGGGGAAGGTAGATACGCAGTATTTT.

The chain uses TRBV28 and TRBJ2-2, with D perhaps matching TRBD2 (6 bases). Per germline, CDR1 MDHEN and CDR2 SYDVKM. Trimming removed 4 bases from V and 6 bases from J, with 15 bases in between. CDR3 length: 15 residues. CDR3 sequence: CASSSSARAAGELFF. CDR3 bases: TGTGCCAGCAGTTCTAGCGCCCGGGCCGCCGGGGAGCTGTTTTTT.

The V and J genes are TRBV6-1 and TRBJ2-7, with D possibly being TRBD1 (6 bases). Germline CDR1 reads MNHNS; CDR2 reads SASEGT. Trimming shortened V by 4 bases and J by 3 bases, and 13 bases separated the two germline ends. CDR3 length: 14 amino acids. CDR3 sequence: CASSAPGQLYEQYF. The CDR3, as DNA: TGTGCCAGCAGTGCCCCCGGACAGCTCTACGAGCAGTACTTC.